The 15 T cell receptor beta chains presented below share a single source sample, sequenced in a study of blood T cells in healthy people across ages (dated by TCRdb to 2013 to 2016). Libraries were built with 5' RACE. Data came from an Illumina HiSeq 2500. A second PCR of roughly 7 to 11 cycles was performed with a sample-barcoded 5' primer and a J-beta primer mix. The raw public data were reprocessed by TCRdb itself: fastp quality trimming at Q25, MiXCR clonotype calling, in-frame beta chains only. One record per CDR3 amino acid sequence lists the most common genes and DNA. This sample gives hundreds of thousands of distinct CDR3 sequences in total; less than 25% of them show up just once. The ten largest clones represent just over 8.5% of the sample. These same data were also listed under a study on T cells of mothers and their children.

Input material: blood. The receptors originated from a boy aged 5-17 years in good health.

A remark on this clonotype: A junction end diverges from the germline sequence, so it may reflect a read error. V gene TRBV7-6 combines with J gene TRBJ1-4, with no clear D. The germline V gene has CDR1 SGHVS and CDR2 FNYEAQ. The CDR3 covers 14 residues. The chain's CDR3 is CVSSAQVTNEKLFF. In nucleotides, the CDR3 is TGTGTCAGCAGCGCGCAGGTGACTAATGAAAAACTGTTTTTT.

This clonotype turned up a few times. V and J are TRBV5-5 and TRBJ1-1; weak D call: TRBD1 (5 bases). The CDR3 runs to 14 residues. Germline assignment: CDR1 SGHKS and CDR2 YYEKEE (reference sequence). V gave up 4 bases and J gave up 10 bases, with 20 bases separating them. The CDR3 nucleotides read TGTGCCAGCAGCACCGGCGGGGGAGTGACATCAGCTTTCTTT. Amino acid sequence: CASSTGGGVTSAFF.

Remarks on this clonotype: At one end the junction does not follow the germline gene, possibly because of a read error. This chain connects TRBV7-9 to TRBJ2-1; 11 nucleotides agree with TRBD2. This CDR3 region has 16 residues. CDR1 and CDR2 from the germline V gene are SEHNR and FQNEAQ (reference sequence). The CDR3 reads CASSLDLAGGGNEQFF. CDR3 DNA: TGCGCCAGCAGCTTAGATCTAGCGGGAGGCGGGAATGAGCAGTTCTTC. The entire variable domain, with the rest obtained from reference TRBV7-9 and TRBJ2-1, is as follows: DTGVSQNPRHKITKRGQNVTFRCDPISEHNRLYWYRQTLGQGPEFLTYFQNEAQLEKSRLLSDRFSAERPKGSFSTLEIQRTEQGDSAMYLCASSLDLAGGGNEQFFGPGTRLTVL.

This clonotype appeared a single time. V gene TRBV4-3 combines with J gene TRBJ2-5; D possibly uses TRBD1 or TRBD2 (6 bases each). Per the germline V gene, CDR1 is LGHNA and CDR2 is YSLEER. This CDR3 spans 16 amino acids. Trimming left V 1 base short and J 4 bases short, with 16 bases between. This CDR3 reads CASSQVYRGQGETQYF. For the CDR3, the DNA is TGCGCCAGCAGCCAAGTATATCGGGGGCAGGGAGAGACCCAGTACTTC.

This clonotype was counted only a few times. The CDR3 loop reads CSVLDPEGNYGYTF. CDR3 nucleotides: TGCAGCGTTCTAGATCCGGAGGGCAACTATGGCTACACCTTC. J is TRBJ1-2 and V is TRBV29-1; D is unclear. CDR3 length: 14 residues. V was pared by 5 bases and J by 2 bases, with 15 bases between. Germline CDR1 SQVTM, CDR2 ANQGSEA.

The DNA for the CDR3 is TGTGCCAGCAGCTTAACGGGCGCGACTAGCGCAACGACCGGGGAGCTGTTTTTT. It encodes CASSLTGATSATTGELFF. The rearrangement links TRBV7-3 to TRBJ2-2; 8 nucleotides match TRBD2. Losses at the gene ends were 0 bases for V and 5 bases for J; bases not matched to a gene: 11. CDR1 is SGHTA and CDR2 is FQGTGA in the germline V gene. This CDR3 is 18 amino acids long.

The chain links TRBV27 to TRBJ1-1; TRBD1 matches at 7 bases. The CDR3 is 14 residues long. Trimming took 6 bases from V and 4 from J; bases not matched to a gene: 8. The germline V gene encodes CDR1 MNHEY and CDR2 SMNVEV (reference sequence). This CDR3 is CASSLREGATEAFF. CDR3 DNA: TGTGCCAGCAGCCTCCGGGAGGGGGCCACTGAAGCTTTCTTT.

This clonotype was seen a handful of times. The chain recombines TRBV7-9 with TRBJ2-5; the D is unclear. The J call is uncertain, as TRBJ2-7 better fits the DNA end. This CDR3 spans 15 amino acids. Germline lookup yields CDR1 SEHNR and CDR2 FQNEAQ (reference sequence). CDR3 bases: TGTGCCAGCAGCTTAGAGGCCAGGCCGCCCTACGAGCAGTACTTC. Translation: CASSLEARPPYEQYF.

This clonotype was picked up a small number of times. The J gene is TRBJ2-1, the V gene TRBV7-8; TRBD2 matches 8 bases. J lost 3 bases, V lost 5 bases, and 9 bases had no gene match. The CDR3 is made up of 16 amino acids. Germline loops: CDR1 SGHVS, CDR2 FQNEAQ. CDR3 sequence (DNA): TGTGCCAGCAGCCCGTACGGGGGGGCCCTCTACAATGAGCAGTTCTTC. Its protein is CASSPYGGALYNEQFF.

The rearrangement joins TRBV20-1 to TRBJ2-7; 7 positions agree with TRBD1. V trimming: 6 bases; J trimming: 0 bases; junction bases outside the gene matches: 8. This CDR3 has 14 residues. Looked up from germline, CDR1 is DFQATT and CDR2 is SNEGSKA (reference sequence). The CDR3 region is CSAEDRDSSYEQYF. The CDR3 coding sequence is TGCAGTGCAGAAGACCGGGACAGCTCCTACGAGCAGTACTTC.

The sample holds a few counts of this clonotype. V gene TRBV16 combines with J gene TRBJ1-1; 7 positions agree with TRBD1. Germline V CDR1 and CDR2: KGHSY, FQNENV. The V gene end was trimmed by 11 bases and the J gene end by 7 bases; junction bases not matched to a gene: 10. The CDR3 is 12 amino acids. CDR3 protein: CAGTRGLGEAFF. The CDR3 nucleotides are TGTGCCGGCACAAGGGGGCTCGGTGAAGCTTTCTTT.

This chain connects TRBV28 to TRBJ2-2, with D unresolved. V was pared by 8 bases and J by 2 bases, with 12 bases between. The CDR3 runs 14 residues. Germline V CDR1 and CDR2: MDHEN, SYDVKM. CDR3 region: CASASRPNTGELFF. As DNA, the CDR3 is TGTGCCAGCGCCTCCCGGCCCAACACCGGGGAGCTGTTTTTT.

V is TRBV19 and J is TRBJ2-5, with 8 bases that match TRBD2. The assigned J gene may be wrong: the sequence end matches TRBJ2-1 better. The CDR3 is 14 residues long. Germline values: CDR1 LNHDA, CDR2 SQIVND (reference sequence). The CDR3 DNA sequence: TGTGCCAGTAATGGCGGGGGGTCCTACAATGAGCAGTTCTTC. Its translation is CASNGGGSYNEQFF.

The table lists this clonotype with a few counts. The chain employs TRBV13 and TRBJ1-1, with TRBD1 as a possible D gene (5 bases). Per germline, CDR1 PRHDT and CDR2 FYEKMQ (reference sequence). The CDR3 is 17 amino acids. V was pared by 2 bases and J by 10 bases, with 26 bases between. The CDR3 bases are TGTGCCAGCAGCTTATCTGGGTTGGGTGAGGGGCCCCTGGGAGCTTTCTTT. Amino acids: CASSLSGLGEGPLGAFF.

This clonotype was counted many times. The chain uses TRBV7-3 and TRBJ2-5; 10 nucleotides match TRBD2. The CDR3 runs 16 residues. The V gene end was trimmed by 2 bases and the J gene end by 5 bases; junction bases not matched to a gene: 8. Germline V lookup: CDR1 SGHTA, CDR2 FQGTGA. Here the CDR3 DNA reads TGTGCCAGCAGCTTAGCCGGGACTAGCGAGTTTGAGACCCAGTACTTC. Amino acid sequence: CASSLAGTSEFETQYF.